These 13 T cell receptor beta chains were all obtained from the same sample, sequenced in a study of T-cell reconstitution after alpha-beta-depleted transplantation in children. A library of TCRbeta sequences, prepared with unique molecular identifiers, was generated. TCRdb itself ran the PCR reads through MiXCR, one entry per CDR3 protein. The data hold 250,000 to 300,000 distinct CDR3 sequences, with more than 9% observed a single time. The specimen comprised PBMCs from the stem cell graft donor, sampled from the stem cell graft. The receptors shown here come from a human donor who donated a stem cell graft to a child with SCID.

In nucleotides, the CDR3 is TGCGCCAGCAGCCCGCGGACAGGGCTACCCTACGAGCAGTACTTC. Translating it yields CASSPRTGLPYEQYF. The V gene is TRBV5-1, the J gene TRBJ2-7, with 8 nucleotides matching TRBD1. The CDR3 is made up of 15 amino acids. V lost 4 bases, J lost 2 bases, and 8 bases stayed unmatched. Germline lookup yields CDR1 SGHRS and CDR2 YFSETQ. Together with reference TRBV5-1 and TRBJ2-7, the CDR3 gives the full variable domain: KAGVTQTPRYLIKTRGQQVTLSCSPISGHRSVSWYQQTPGQGLQFLFEYFSETQRNKGNFPGRFSGRQFSNSRSEMNVSTLELGDSALYLCASSPRTGLPYEQYFGPGTRLTVT.

The chain has TRBV7-9 and TRBJ1-1; perhaps TRBD1 as D (5 bases). The CDR3 sequence is 12 residues long. CDR1 and CDR2 (germline): SEHNR, FQNEAQ (reference sequence). V was cut by 11 bases and J by 1 base, with 11 bases left in between. As DNA, the CDR3 is TGTGCCGAGGGGCAGGGGAACACTGAAGCTTTCTTT. Residues: CAEGQGNTEAFF. Based on the CDR3 plus reference TRBV7-9 and TRBJ1-1, the full variable domain is DTGVSQNPRHKITKRGQNVTFRCDPISEHNRLYWYRQTLGQGPEFLTYFQNEAQLEKSRLLSDRFSAERPKGSFSTLEIQRTEQGDSAMYLCAEGQGNTEAFFGQGTRLTVV.

The rearrangement links TRBV4-1 to TRBJ2-1; D may correspond to TRBD1 or TRBD2 (5 bases each). Looked up from germline, CDR1 is MGHRA and CDR2 is YSYEKL. The CDR3 loop spans 15 amino acids. Trimming stripped 0 bases from V and 7 bases from J, with 13 bases between. The DNA of the CDR3 is TGCGCCAGCAGCCAAGACCGGGACGGAAGAAATGAGCAGTTCTTC. It encodes CASSQDRDGRNEQFF.

This chain links TRBV7-9 with TRBJ2-7, with D perhaps matching TRBD1 (6 bases). V lost 8 bases, J lost 6 bases, and 17 bases lay in between. CDR1 SEHNR and CDR2 FQNEAQ come from the germline V gene (reference sequence). This CDR3 has 13 amino acids. The CDR3 is CASQSTGISEQYF. CDR3 nucleotides: TGTGCCAGCCAATCTACAGGGATAAGCGAGCAGTACTTC.

This clonotype was recorded many times. This chain connects TRBV20-1 to TRBJ2-3, with D perhaps matching TRBD2 (5 bases). The CDR3 is 13 amino acids. Germline V gene lookup returns CDR1 DFQATT and CDR2 SNEGSKA (reference sequence). Here the CDR3 reads CSFPGELADTQYF. DNA of the CDR3: TGCAGCTTCCCCGGGGAGCTTGCAGATACGCAGTATTTT.

This clonotype was seen a handful of times. This chain uses TRBV12-5 with TRBJ2-2, with TRBD2 matching 7 bases. V was clipped by 11 bases and J by 3 bases; unmatched bases: 0. The CDR3 extends over 11 amino acids. Germline values: CDR1 LGHNT, CDR2 FRNRAP. CDR3 coding DNA: TGTGCTGGGGGGGACACCGGGGAGCTGTTTTTT. Encoded protein: CAGGDTGELFF.

This clonotype occurred many times. V gene TRBV10-3 combines with J gene TRBJ1-5; possibly TRBD1 for D (5 bases). V was pared by 2 bases and J by 7 bases, with 12 bases between. Germline-derived CDR1 and CDR2 are ENHRY and SYGVKD. This CDR3 spans 14 amino acids. CDR3 in DNA: TGTGCCATCAGTGAGGGGGCCCAGGGACAGCCCCAGCATTTT. Translated: CAISEGAQGQPQHF.

CDR3 amino acids: CASRILGHHDPETQYF. The DNA of the CDR3 is TGTGCCAGCAGGATCCTCGGACACCATGACCCAGAGACCCAGTACTTC. The J gene is TRBJ2-5, the V gene TRBV12-3 or TRBV12-4; TRBD1 might be the D (5 bases). V was clipped by 6 bases and J by 4 bases, with 21 bases between them. This CDR3 comprises 16 residues.

The sample holds many counts of this clonotype. The genes are TRBV10-2 and TRBJ2-1, with a possible D match to TRBD2 (6 bases). Trimming stripped 3 bases from V and 6 bases from J, with 18 bases between. CDR1 and CDR2 from the germline V gene are WSHSY and SAAADI. The CDR3 has 16 residues. The CDR3 here is CASSDRLRPGGNEQFF. As DNA, the CDR3 is TGCGCCAGCAGTGATCGGCTTCGACCCGGGGGCAATGAGCAGTTCTTC.

CDR3 sequence: CASSFLTWGGEETQYF. CDR3 DNA sequence: TGTGCCAGCAGCTTTCTTACCTGGGGGGGTGAAGAGACCCAGTACTTC. V gene TRBV7-9 combines with J gene TRBJ2-5, with 7 bases that match TRBD2. The length of the CDR3 is 16 residues. The V gene's germline CDR1 is SEHNR and CDR2 FQNEAQ (reference sequence). V lost 3 bases and J lost 3; bases outside the gene matches: 10.

The sample holds many counts of this clonotype. This chain connects TRBV11-2 to TRBJ1-4; no firm D call. The CDR3 is 14 residues long. V dropped 2 bases and J dropped 7 bases, with 11 bases sitting between them. Looked up from germline, CDR1 is SGHAT and CDR2 is FQNNGV. The CDR3 coding sequence is TGTGCCAGCAGCTTATTTGGGATGAGTGAAAAACTGTTTTTT. Encoded protein: CASSLFGMSEKLFF.

The chain has TRBV7-2 and TRBJ2-7; D unresolved. The CDR3 loop spans 15 amino acids. From germline, CDR1 is SGHTA and CDR2 FQGNSA. V was clipped by 0 bases and J by 4 bases, with 13 bases between them. The CDR3 bases are TGTGCCAGCAGCTTAGCGAGCGTTGTTGGATACGAGCAGTACTTC. Translated: CASSLASVVGYEQYF.

This clonotype was counted many times. CDR3 region: CSAPGVPSGTDTQYF. The CDR3 nucleotides read TGCAGTGCTCCAGGGGTGCCTTCTGGCACAGATACGCAGTATTTT. The chain joins TRBV20-1 to TRBJ2-3; a possible D gene is TRBD1 (6 bases). The ends were cut back, 5 bases at V and 1 base at J, with 16 bases in the middle. Germline V CDR1 and CDR2: DFQATT, SNEGSKA (reference sequence). The CDR3 length is 15 residues.